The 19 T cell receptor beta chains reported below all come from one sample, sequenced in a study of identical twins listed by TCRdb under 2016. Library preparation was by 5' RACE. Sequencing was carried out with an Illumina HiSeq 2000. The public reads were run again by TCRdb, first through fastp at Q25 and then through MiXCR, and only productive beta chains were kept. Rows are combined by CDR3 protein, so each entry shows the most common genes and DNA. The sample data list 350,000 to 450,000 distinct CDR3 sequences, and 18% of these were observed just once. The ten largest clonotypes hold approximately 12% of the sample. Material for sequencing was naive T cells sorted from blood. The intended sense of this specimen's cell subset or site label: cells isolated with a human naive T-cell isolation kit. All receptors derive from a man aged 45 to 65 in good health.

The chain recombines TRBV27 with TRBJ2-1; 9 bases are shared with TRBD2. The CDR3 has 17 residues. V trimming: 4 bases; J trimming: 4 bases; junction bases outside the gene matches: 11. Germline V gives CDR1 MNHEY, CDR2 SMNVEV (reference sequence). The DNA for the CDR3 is TGTGCCAGCAGTTCCCTACCGGGACTAGCCAGATACAATGAGCAGTTCTTC. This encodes CASSSLPGLARYNEQFF.

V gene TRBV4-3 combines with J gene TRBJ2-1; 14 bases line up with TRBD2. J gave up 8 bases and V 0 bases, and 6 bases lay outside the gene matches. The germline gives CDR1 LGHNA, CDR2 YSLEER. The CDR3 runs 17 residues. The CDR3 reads CASSQEDPGLAGDEQFF. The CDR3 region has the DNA TGCGCCAGCAGCCAAGAGGACCCGGGACTAGCGGGAGATGAGCAGTTCTTC.

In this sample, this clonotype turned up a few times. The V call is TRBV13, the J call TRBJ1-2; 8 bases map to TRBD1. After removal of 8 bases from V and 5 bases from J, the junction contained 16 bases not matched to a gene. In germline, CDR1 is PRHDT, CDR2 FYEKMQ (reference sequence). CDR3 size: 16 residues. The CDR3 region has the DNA TGTGCCAGCGCTCCAACACCTGGACAGGGAAGATATGGCTACACCTTC. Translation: CASAPTPGQGRYGYTF.

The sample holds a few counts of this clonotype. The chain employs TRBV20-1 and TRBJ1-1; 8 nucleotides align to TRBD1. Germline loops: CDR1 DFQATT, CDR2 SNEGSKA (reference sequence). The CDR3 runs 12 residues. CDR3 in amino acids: CLPTGGNTEAFF. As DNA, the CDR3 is TGCCTACCCACAGGGGGTAACACTGAAGCTTTCTTT.

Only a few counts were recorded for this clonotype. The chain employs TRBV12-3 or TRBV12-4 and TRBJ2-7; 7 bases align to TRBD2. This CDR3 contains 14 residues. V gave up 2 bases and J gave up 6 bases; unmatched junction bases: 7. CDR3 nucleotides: TGTGCCAGCAGTTTACCCGGGAGGAGCGGCGAGCAGTACTTC. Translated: CASSLPGRSGEQYF.

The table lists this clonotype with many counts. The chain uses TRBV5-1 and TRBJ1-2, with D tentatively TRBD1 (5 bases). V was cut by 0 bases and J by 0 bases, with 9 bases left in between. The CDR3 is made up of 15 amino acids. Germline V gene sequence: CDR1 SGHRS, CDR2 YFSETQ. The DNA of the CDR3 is TGCGCCAGCAGCTTGGGGACAAGTACTAACTATGGCTACACCTTC. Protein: CASSLGTSTNYGYTF.

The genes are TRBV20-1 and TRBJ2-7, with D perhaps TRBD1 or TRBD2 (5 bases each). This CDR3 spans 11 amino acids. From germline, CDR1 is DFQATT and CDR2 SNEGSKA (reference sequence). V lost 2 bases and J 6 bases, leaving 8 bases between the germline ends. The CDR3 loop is CSARQGPEQYF. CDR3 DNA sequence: TGCAGTGCTAGACAGGGACCCGAGCAGTACTTC.

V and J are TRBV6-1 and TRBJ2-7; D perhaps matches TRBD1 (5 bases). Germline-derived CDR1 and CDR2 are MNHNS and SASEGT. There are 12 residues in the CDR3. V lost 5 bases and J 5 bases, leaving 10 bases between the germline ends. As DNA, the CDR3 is TGTGCCAGCAGTCCCCAGGGCCACGAGCAGTACTTC. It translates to CASSPQGHEQYF.

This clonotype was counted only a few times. The DNA for the CDR3 is TGCGCCAGCAACTTGGGGGGGGAGACCCAGTACTTC. Protein sequence: CASNLGGETQYF. The chain links TRBV10-2 to TRBJ2-5; 7 nucleotides match TRBD2. The germline V gene has CDR1 WSHSY and CDR2 SAAADI. Losses at the gene ends were 7 bases for V and 5 bases for J; bases not matched to a gene: 4. This CDR3 is 12 amino acids long.

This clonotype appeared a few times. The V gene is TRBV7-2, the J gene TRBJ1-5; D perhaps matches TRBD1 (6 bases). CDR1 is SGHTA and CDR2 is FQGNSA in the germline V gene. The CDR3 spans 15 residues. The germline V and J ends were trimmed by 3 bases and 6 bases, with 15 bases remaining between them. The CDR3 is CASSFGGGPGQPQHF. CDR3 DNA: TGTGCCAGCAGCTTCGGGGGGGGGCCGGGTCAGCCCCAGCATTTT.

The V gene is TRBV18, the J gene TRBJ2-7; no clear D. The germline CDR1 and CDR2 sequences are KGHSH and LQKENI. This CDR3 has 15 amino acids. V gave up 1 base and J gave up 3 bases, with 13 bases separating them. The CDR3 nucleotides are TGTGCCAGCTCACCACTCCCAGTTGGCAACTACGAGCAGTACTTC. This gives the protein CASSPLPVGNYEQYF.

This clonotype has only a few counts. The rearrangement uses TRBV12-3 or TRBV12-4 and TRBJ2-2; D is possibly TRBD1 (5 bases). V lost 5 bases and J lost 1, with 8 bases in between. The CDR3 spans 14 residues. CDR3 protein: CASSRTQNTGELFF. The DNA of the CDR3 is TGTGCCAGCAGTAGGACACAGAACACCGGGGAGCTGTTTTTT.

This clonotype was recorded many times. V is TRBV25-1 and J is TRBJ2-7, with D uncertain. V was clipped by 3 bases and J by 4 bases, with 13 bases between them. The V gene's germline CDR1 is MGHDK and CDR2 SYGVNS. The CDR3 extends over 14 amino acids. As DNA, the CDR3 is TGTGCCAGCAGTGATCAGTATAGGCCTTACGAGCAGTACTTC. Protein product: CASSDQYRPYEQYF.

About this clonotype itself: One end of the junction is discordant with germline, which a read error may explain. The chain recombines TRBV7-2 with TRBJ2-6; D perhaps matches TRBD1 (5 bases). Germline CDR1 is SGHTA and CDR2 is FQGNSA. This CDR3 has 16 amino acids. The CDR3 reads CASSLDSASGANVLAF. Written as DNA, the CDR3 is TGTGCCAGCAGCTTAGATAGTGCGTCTGGGGCCAACGTCCTGGCTTTC.

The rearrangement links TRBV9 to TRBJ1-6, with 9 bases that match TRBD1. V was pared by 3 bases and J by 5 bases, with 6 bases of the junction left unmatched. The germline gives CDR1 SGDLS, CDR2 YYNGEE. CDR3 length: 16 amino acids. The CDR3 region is CASSAWDRDDNSPLHF. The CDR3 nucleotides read TGTGCCAGCAGCGCCTGGGACAGGGATGATAATTCACCCCTCCACTTT. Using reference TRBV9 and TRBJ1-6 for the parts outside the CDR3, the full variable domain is DSGVTQTPKHLITATGQRVTLRCSPRSGDLSVYWYQQSLDQGLQFLIQYYNGEERAKGNILERFSAQQFPDLHSELNLSSLELGDSALYFCASSAWDRDDNSPLHFGNGTRLTVT.

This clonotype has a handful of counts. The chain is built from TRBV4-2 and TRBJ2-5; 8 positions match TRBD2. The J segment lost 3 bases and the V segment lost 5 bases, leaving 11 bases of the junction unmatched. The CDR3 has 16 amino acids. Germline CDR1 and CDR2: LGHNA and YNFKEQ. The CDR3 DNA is TGTGCCAGCAGCGAGGGCAGCGGGAGTAGGGAAGAGACCCAGTACTTC. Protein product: CASSEGSGSREETQYF.

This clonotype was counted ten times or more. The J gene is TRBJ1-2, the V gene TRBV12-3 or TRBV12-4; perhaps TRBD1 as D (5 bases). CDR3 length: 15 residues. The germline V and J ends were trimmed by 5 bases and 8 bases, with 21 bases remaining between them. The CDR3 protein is CASSPLYGGVEGYTF. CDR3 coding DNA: TGTGCCAGCAGTCCTCTCTATGGGGGGGTGGAGGGCTACACCTTC.

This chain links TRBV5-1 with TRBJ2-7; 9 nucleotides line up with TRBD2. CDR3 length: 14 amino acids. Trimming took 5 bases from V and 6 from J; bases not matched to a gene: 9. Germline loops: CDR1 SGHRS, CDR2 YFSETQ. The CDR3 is CASSYSGREGEQYF. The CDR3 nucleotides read TGCGCCAGCAGTTATAGCGGGAGAGAAGGCGAGCAGTACTTC.

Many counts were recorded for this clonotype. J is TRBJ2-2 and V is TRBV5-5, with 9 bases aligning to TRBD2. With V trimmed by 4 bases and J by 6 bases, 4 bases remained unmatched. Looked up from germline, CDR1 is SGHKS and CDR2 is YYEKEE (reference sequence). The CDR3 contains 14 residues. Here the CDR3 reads CASSLSGSSGELFF. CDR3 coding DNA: TGTGCCAGCAGCCTTAGCGGGAGTTCCGGGGAGCTGTTTTTT.